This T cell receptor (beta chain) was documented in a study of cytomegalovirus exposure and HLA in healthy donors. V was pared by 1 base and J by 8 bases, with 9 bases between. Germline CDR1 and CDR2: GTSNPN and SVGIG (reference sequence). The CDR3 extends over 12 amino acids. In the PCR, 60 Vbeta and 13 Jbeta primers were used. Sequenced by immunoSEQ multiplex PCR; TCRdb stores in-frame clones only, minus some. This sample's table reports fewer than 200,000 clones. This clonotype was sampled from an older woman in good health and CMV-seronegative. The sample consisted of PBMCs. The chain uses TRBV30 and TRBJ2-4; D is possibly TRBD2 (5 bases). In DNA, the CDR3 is TGTGCCTGGAGTGCGGGGTTTGACATTCAGTACTTC. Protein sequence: CAWSAGFDIQYF.